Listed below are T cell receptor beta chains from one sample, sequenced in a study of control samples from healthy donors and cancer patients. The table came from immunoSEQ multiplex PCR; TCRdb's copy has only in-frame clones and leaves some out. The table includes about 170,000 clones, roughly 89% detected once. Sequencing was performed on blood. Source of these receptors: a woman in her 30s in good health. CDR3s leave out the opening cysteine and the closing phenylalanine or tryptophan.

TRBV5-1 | ASQTGSNTEAF
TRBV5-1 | ASSLASGTGETQY
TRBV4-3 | ASSQSWGSYEQY
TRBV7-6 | ASSLTQGLNEKLF
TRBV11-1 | ASSLEAGGPYEQY
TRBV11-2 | ASSLHLAGGETQY
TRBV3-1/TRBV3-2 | ASSQGTDTQY
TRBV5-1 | ASSLTSGRRGEQF
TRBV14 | ASSYLSGRSYNEQF
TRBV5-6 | ASSFGSGGNTIY
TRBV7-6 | ASSTRDRVGNEQF
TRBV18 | ASSRDRGSDEKLF
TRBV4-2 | ASSQDRAGGYNEQF
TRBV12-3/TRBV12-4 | ASSPSSYEQY
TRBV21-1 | ASSKAGGHYGYT
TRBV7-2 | ASSLGPSDSNQPQH
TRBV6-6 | ASSYTQEGGEKLF
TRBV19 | ASSRLAGGGTDTQY
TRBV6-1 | ASSDRGANVLT
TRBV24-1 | ATSTPGTGGNYGYT
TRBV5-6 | ASSLRQGSYGYT
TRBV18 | ASSRSGRDEKLF
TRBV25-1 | ASSGGPTTNYGYT
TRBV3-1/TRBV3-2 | ASSQEGDKQSAQH
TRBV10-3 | AISEPETRTQETQY
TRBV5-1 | ASSARGIPYEQY
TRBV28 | ASSNSGSYEQY
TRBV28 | ASIDVSGRAETQY
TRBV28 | ASSLSKDSGYEQY
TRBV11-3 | ASSGLAVAKNIQY
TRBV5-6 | ASSLGQGVSGNTIY
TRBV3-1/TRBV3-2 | ASSQDLGETQY
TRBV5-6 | ASSDRDRGLI
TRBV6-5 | ASSFPGGTDTQY
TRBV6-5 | ASSYSKGGRGYT
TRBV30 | AWTGQVNSPLH
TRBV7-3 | ASSSPGTGHNEQF
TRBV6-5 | ASSYARGTGTEAF
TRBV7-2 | ASSYLPGAGNEQF
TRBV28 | ASLMGSGSETQY
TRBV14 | ASSQDLGAGGYEQY